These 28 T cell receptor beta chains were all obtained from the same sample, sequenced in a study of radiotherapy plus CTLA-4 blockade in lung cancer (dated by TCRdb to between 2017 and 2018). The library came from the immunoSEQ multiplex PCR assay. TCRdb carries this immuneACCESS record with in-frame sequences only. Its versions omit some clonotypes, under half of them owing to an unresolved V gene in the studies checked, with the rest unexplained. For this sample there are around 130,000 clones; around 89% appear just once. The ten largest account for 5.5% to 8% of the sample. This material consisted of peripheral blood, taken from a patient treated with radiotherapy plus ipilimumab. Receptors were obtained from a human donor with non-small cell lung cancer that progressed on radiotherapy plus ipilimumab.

The CDR3 sequence: CASSYVGGSNTGELFF. CDR3 bases: TGTGCCAGCAGTTACGTCGGGGGATCCAACACCGGGGAGCTGTTTTTT. The chain has TRBV6-6 and TRBJ2-2; weak D call: TRBD2 (6 bases). The CDR3 loop spans 16 amino acids. From germline, CDR1 is MNHNY and CDR2 SVGAGI (reference sequence). The germline V and J ends were trimmed by 2 bases and 2 bases, with 12 bases remaining between them.

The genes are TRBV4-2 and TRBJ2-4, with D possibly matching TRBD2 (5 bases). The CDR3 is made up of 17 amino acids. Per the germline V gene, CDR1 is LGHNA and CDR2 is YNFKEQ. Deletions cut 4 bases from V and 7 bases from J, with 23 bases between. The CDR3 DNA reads TGTGCCAGCAGCCCAAAGACCGACGGAGGTCGCGGGAACATTCAGTACTTC. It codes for CASSPKTDGGRGNIQYF.

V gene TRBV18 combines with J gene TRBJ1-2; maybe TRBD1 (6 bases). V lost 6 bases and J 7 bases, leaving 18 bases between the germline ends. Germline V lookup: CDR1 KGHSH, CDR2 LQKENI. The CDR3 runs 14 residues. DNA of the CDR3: TGTGCCAGCTCCCAGACGAGGGGGGATCGTGGCTACACCTTC. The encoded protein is CASSQTRGDRGYTF.

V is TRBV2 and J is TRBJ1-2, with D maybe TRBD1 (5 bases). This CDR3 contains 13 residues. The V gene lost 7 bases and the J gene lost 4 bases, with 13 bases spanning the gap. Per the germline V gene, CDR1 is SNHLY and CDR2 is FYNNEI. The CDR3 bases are TGTGCCAGCACCTTAGAAACAGGCTATGGCTACACCTTC. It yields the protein CASTLETGYGYTF.

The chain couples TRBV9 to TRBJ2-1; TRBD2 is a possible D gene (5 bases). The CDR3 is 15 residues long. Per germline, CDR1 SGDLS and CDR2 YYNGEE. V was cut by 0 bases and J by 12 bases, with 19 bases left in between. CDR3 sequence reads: CASSVAKDWGKGQFF. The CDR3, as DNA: TGTGCCAGCAGCGTAGCAAAGGACTGGGGAAAGGGGCAGTTCTTC.

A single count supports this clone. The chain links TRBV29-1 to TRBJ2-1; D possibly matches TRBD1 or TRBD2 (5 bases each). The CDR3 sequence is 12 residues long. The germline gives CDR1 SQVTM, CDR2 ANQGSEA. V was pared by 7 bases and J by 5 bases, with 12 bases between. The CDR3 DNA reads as TGCAGCGGAGGGGAACACAACAATGAGCAGTTCTTC. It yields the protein CSGGEHNNEQFF.

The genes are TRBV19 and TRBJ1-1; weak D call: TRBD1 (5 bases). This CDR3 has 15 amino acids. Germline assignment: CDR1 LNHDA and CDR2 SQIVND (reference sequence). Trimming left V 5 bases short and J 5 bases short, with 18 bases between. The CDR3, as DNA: TGTGCCAGTAGTTCACCTCACAGTTGGGGGACTGAAGCTTTCTTT. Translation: CASSSPHSWGTEAFF.

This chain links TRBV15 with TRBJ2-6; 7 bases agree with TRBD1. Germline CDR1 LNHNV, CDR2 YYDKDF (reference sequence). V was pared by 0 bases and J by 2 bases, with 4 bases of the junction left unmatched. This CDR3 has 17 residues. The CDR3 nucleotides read TGTGCCACCAGCAGAGATAGGGGGACAGCTGGGGCCAACGTCCTGACTTTC. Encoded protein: CATSRDRGTAGANVLTF.

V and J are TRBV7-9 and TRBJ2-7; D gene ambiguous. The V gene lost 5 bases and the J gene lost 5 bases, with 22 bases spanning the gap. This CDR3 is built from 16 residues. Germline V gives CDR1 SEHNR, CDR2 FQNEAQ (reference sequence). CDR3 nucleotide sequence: TGTGCCAGCAGCCGTAGGACGCCGGGTATGCCCGACGAGCAGTACTTC. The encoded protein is CASSRRTPGMPDEQYF.

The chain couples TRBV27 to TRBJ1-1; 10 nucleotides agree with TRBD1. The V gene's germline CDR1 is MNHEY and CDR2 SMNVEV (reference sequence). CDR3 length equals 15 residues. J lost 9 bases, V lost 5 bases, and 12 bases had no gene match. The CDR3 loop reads CASSATGGAGSKAFF. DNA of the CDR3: TGTGCCAGCAGTGCGACAGGGGGCGCAGGATCGAAAGCTTTCTTT.

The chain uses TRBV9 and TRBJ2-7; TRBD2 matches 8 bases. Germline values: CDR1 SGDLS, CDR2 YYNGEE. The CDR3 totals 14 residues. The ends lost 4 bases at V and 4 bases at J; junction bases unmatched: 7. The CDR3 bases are TGTGCCAGCAGCCCCGGGGGGGACATATACGAGCAGTACTTC. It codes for CASSPGGDIYEQYF.

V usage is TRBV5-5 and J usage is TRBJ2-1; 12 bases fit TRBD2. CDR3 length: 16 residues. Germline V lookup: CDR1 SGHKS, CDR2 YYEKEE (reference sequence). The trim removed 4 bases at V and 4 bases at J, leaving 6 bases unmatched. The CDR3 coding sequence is TGTGCCAGCAGCGGCCGACTAGCGGGAGCGTACAATGAGCAGTTCTTC. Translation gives CASSGRLAGAYNEQFF.

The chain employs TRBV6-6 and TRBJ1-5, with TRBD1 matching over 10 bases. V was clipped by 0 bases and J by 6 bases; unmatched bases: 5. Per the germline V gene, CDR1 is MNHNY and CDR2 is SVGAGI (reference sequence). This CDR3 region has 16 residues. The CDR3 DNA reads TGTGCCAGCAGTTACTCTGGACAGGGGGTCGGTCAGCCCCAGCATTTT. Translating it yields CASSYSGQGVGQPQHF.

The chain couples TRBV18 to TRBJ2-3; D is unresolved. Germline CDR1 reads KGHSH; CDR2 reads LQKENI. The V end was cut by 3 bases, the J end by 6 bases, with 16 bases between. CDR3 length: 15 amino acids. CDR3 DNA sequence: TGTGCCAGCTCACCCTCTGAAGGGTGGGCGGATACGCAGTATTTT. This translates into CASSPSEGWADTQYF.

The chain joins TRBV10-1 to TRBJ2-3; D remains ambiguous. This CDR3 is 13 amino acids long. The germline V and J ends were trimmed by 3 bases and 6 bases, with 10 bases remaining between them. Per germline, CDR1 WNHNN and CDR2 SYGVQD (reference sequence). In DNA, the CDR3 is TGCGCCAGCAGTGACACAAGCATGGATACGCAGTATTTT. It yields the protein CASSDTSMDTQYF.

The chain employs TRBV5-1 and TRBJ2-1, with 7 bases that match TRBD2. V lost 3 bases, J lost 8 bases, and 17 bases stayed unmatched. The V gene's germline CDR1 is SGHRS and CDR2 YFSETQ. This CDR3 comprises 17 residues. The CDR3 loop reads CASSSPRLAEAGDEQFF. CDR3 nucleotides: TGCGCCAGCAGCTCCCCGCGGCTAGCGGAGGCCGGCGATGAGCAGTTCTTC. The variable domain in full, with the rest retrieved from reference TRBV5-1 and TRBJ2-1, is KAGVTQTPRYLIKTRGQQVTLSCSPISGHRSVSWYQQTPGQGLQFLFEYFSETQRNKGNFPGRFSGRQFSNSRSEMNVSTLELGDSALYLCASSSPRLAEAGDEQFFGPGTRLTVL.

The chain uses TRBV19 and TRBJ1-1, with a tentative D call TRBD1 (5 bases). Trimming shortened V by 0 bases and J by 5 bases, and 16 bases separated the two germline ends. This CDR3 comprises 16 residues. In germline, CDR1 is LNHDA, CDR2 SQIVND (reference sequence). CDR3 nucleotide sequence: TGTGCCAGTAGTATAGACCTCACAGGCGGTTGGACTGAAGCTTTCTTT. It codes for CASSIDLTGGWTEAFF.

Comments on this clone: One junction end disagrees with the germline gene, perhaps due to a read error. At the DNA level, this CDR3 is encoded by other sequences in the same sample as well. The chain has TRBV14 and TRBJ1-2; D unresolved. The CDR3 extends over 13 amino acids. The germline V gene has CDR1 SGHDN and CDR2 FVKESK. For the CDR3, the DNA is TGCGCCAGCAGCCAAGATAAGAACTATGGCTACACCTTC. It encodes CASSQDKNYGYTF.

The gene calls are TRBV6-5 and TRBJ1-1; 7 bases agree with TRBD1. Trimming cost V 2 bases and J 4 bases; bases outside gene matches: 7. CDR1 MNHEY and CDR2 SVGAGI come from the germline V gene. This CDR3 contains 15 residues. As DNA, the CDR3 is TGTGCCAGCAGTTACGGACAGGTTGGAGCCACTGAAGCTTTCTTT. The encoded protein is CASSYGQVGATEAFF.

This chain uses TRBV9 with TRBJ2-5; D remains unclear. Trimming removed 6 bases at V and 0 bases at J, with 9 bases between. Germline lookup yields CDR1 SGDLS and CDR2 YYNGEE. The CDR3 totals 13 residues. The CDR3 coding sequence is TGTGCCAGCACCGCAGCGTACCAAGAGACCCAGTACTTC. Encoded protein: CASTAAYQETQYF.

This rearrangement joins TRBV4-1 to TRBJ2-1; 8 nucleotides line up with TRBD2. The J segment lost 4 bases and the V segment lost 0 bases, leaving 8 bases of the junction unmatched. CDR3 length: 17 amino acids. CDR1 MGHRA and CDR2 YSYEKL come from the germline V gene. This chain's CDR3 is CASSQDWDREGYNEQFF. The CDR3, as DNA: TGCGCCAGCAGCCAAGATTGGGACCGGGAGGGGTACAATGAGCAGTTCTTC.

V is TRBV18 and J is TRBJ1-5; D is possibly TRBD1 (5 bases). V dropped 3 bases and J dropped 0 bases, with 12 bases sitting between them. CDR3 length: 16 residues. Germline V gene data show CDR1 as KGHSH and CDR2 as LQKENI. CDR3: CASSPGGGNSNQPQHF. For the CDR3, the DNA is TGTGCCAGCTCACCCGGGGGTGGGAATAGCAATCAGCCCCAGCATTTT. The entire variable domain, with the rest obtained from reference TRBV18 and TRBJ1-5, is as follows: NAGVMQNPRHLVRRRGQEARLRCSPMKGHSHVYWYRQLPEEGLKFMVYLQKENIIDESGMPKERFSAEFPKEGPSILRIQQVVRGDSAAYFCASSPGGGNSNQPQHFGDGTRLSIL.

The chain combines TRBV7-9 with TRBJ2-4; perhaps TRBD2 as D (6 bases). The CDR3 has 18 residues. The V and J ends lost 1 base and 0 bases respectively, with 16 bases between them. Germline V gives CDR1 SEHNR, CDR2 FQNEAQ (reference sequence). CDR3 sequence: CASSLGGGGLLAKNIQYF. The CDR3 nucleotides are TGTGCCAGCAGCTTAGGTGGCGGCGGACTACTAGCCAAAAACATTCAGTACTTC. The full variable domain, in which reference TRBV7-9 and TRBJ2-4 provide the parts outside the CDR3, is DTGVSQNPRHKITKRGQNVTFRCDPISEHNRLYWYRQTLGQGPEFLTYFQNEAQLEKSRLLSDRFSAERPKGSFSTLEIQRTEQGDSAMYLCASSLGGGGLLAKNIQYFGAGTRLSVL.

This chain's CDR3 is CASSANPSSGSYEQFF. The CDR3 nucleotides are TGTGCCAGCAGCGCCAATCCCTCTAGCGGGAGCTATGAGCAGTTCTTC. V usage is TRBV7-9 and J usage is TRBJ2-1; 10 bases match TRBD2. This CDR3 comprises 16 residues. The V gene end was trimmed by 5 bases and the J gene end by 8 bases; junction bases not matched to a gene: 12. Germline values: CDR1 SEHNR, CDR2 FQNEAQ (reference sequence).

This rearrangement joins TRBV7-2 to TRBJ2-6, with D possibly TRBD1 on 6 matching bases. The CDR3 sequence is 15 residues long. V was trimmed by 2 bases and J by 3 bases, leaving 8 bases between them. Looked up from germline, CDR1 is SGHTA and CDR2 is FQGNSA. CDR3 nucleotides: TGTGCCAGCAGCTTAACAGGGTTTGGGGCCAACGTCCTGACTTTC. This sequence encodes CASSLTGFGANVLTF.

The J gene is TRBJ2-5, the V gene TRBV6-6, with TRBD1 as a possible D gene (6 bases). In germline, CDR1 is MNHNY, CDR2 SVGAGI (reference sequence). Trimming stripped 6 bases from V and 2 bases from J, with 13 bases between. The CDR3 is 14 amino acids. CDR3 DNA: TGTGCCAGCAGCCCAGGACAGTTACAAGAGACCCAGTACTTC. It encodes CASSPGQLQETQYF.

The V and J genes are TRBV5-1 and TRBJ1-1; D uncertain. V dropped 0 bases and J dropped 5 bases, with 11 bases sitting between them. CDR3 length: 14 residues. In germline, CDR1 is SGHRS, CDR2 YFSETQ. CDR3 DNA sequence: TGCGCCAGCAGCTTGGGGGGAGTTAGGACTGAAGCTTTCTTT. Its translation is CASSLGGVRTEAFF.

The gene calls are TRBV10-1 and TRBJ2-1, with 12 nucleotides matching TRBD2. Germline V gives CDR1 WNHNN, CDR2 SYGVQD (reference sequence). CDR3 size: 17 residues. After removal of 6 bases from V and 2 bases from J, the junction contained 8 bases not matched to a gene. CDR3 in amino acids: CASSPRGLAGTYNEQFF. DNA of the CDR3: TGCGCCAGCAGCCCCCGCGGACTAGCGGGGACCTACAATGAGCAGTTCTTC.